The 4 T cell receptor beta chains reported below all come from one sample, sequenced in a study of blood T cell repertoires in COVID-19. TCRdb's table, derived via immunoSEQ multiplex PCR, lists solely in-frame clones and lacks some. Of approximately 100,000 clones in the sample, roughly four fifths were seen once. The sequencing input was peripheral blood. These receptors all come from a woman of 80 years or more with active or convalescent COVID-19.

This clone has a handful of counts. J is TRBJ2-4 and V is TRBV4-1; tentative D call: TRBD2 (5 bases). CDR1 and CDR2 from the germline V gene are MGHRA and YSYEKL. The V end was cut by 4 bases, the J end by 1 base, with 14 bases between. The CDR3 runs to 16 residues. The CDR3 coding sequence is TGCGCCAGCAGCCCAGTAGCGCGAGGGGCCAAAAACATTCAGTACTTC. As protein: CASSPVARGAKNIQYF.

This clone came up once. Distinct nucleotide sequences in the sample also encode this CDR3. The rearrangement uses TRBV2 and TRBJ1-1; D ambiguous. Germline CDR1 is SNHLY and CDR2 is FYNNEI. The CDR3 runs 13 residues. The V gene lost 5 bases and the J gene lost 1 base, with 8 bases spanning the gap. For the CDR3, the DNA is TGTGCCAGCAGTCGGGATTCGAACACTGAAGCTTTCTTT. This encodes CASSRDSNTEAFF.

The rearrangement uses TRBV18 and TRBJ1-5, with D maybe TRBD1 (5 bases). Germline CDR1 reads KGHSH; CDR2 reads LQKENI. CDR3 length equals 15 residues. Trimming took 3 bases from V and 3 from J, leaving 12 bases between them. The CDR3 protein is CASSPNDRNNQPQHF. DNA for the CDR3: TGTGCCAGCTCACCTAATGACAGAAACAATCAGCCCCAGCATTTT.

In nucleotides, the CDR3 is TGTGCCAGCAGTCCACAGGGAAATGAGCAGTTCTTC. It translates to CASSPQGNEQFF. The chain is built from TRBV28 and TRBJ2-1; perhaps TRBD1 as D (6 bases). Germline CDR1 and CDR2: MDHEN and SYDVKM. The CDR3 runs 12 residues. The ends were cut back, 5 bases at V and 7 bases at J, with 9 bases in the middle.